Listed here are 14 T cell receptor beta chains from one sample, sequenced in a study of OX40 agonist ivuxolimab in advanced cancers. The data were produced by immunoSEQ multiplex PCR, yet TCRdb's version contains in-frame clones alone and is incomplete. The data contain some 60,000 clones, about 90% of them singletons. Sample: CD4+ or CD8+ T cells sorted from blood, taken in a trial of the OX40 agonist ivuxolimab. The receptors stem from an adult with an advanced solid tumor such as melanoma, head and neck, liver or kidney cancer.

J is TRBJ1-1 and V is TRBV6-4; D is undetermined. In germline, CDR1 is MRHNA, CDR2 SNTAGT. V lost 5 bases and J 4 bases, leaving 11 bases between the germline ends. The CDR3 length is 13 residues. The CDR3 DNA sequence: TGTGCCAGCAGTACCGACGAGACCACTGAAGCTTTCTTT. The encoded protein is CASSTDETTEAFF.

The V gene is TRBV7-9, the J gene TRBJ1-4; a weak D match, TRBD1 (5 bases). Trimming took off 10 bases at V and 3 bases at J, with 15 bases between the two ends. Germline CDR1 and CDR2: SEHNR and FQNEAQ (reference sequence). The CDR3 loop spans 14 amino acids. The CDR3 region is CATKRGPANEKLFF. In nucleotides, the CDR3 is TGTGCCACAAAGCGGGGCCCGGCTAATGAAAAACTGTTTTTT.

This rearrangement joins TRBV28 to TRBJ2-7; D unclear. Trimming took off 6 bases at V and 2 bases at J, with 11 bases between the two ends. Germline CDR1 MDHEN, CDR2 SYDVKM. The CDR3 consists of 13 residues. CDR3 DNA: TGTGCCAGCAGCCCTCACCGGACCTACGAGCAGTACTTC. Its protein is CASSPHRTYEQYF.

The V call is TRBV28, the J call TRBJ2-4; D gene unclear. Trimming cost V 4 bases and J 2 bases, with 9 bases left between them. CDR1 and CDR2 from the germline V gene are MDHEN and SYDVKM. CDR3 length: 14 residues. CDR3 nucleotide sequence: TGTGCCAGCAGTTCTGGCGGCACCAAAAACATTCAGTACTTC. Translating gives CASSSGGTKNIQYF.

The chain employs TRBV27 and TRBJ2-1; 9 bases agree with TRBD2. Unmatched junction bases numbered 7, after V lost 6 bases and J lost 7 bases. This CDR3 comprises 14 residues. The germline gives CDR1 MNHEY, CDR2 SMNVEV (reference sequence). In DNA, the CDR3 is TGTGCCAGCAGATGGCGGGAGGGCCTTAATGAGCAGTTCTTC. Residues: CASRWREGLNEQFF.

This clone is a singleton in its sample. V usage is TRBV7-8 and J usage is TRBJ1-4, with D perhaps TRBD1 (5 bases). Germline loops: CDR1 SGHVS, CDR2 FQNEAQ. The CDR3 totals 14 residues. V gave up 5 bases and J gave up 4 bases, with 11 bases separating them. The CDR3 nucleotides are TGTGCCAGCAGCCTAGACAGCCATAATGAAAAACTGTTTTTT. Amino acid sequence: CASSLDSHNEKLFF.

This chain joins TRBV19 and TRBJ2-5, with 8 bases identical to TRBD2. Looked up from germline, CDR1 is LNHDA and CDR2 is SQIVND (reference sequence). CDR3 size: 16 residues. The ends lost 3 bases at V and 7 bases at J; junction bases unmatched: 13. CDR3 loop: CASSIRDGGAFGTQYF. For the CDR3, the DNA is TGTGCCAGTAGTATTCGCGACGGGGGGGCATTTGGGACCCAGTACTTC.

The J gene is TRBJ2-3, the V gene TRBV7-8; the match to TRBD2 covers 9 bases. V lost 1 base, J lost 5 bases, and 13 bases stayed unmatched. The CDR3 totals 18 residues. CDR1 SGHVS and CDR2 FQNEAQ come from the germline V gene. CDR3 amino acids: CASSLVRGQYSGRDTQYF. CDR3 in DNA: TGTGCCAGCAGCTTAGTCAGGGGCCAATATAGCGGGAGAGATACGCAGTATTTT.

The chain recombines TRBV7-9 with TRBJ2-5, with D possibly being TRBD2 (5 bases). Trimming left V 1 base short and J 5 bases short, with 14 bases between. Germline CDR1 reads SEHNR; CDR2 reads FQNEAQ (reference sequence). CDR3 size: 15 residues. This CDR3 is CASSLEGSQGETQYF. CDR3 in DNA: TGTGCCAGCAGCTTAGAAGGGAGCCAAGGGGAGACCCAGTACTTC.

The rearrangement joins TRBV10-2 to TRBJ2-7; D is possibly TRBD1 or TRBD2 (5 bases each). V lost 6 bases and J lost 6, with 21 bases in between. The length of the CDR3 is 15 residues. CDR1 is WSHSY, CDR2 SAAADI, per germline. The CDR3 bases are TGCGCCAGCAGGAAGAACATAGCGCCCGGGGCCGAGCAGTACTTC. Protein: CASRKNIAPGAEQYF.

V gene TRBV29-1 combines with J gene TRBJ1-1; tentative D call: TRBD1 (6 bases). The V end was cut by 7 bases, the J end by 1 base, with 10 bases between. Germline V gene lookup returns CDR1 SQVTM and CDR2 ANQGSEA. The CDR3 has 12 residues. CDR3 nucleotides: TGCAGCGGCCAGACAGGGAACACTGAAGCTTTCTTT. It yields the protein CSGQTGNTEAFF.

This clone was observed a single time. The chain employs TRBV6-5 and TRBJ1-2; D is perhaps TRBD1 (5 bases). The germline V and J ends were trimmed by 0 bases and 8 bases, with 16 bases remaining between them. CDR3 length equals 15 residues. Per the germline V gene, CDR1 is MNHEY and CDR2 is SVGAGI. The CDR3 coding sequence is TGTGCCAGCAGTTACTCGATCGGGGGTAGTCGGGGCTACACCTTC. It translates to CASSYSIGGSRGYTF.

The chain employs TRBV14 and TRBJ2-1; either TRBD1 or TRBD2 may fit D (5 bases each). V lost 0 bases and J lost 12, with 12 bases in between. The CDR3 has 13 amino acids. Germline loops: CDR1 SGHDN, CDR2 FVKESK. The CDR3 reads CASSQEGPEPQFF. In DNA form, the CDR3 reads TGTGCCAGCAGCCAAGAGGGACCAGAGCCGCAGTTCTTC.

This chain links TRBV10-3 with TRBJ1-1; 7 bases are a match to TRBD1. Per the germline V gene, CDR1 is ENHRY and CDR2 is SYGVKD. The V segment lost 10 bases and the J segment 2 bases; nucleotides outside the gene matches: 7. This CDR3 region has 13 residues. The CDR3 DNA is TGTGCCACTACGGGACAGACAAACACTGAAGCTTTCTTT. Residues: CATTGQTNTEAFF.